The clone carrying this T cell receptor (beta chain) was observed a few times. Antigen unknown. These data come from a study of cytomegalovirus exposure and HLA in healthy donors. This CDR3 has 15 residues. V trimming: 8 bases; J trimming: 6 bases; junction bases outside the gene matches: 9. In germline, CDR1 is ENHRY, CDR2 SYGVKD. Study conclusions and caveats: The productive fraction for most TCR beta V segments was about 87% or about 30% in an earlier analysis.

The PCR ran on 60 Vbeta and 13 Jbeta primers. The table came from immunoSEQ multiplex PCR; TCRdb's copy has only in-frame clones and leaves some out. The data contain more than 150,000 clones, roughly 87% of them singletons. Sequencing used PBMCs. The TCR was taken from a girl in the first two years of life in good health and CMV-seronegative. The V and J genes are TRBV10-3 and TRBJ2-3; 12 bases line up with TRBD2. CDR3 sequence reads: CAIAPLAGGPDTQYF. CDR3 nucleotides: TGTGCCATCGCCCCTCTAGCGGGAGGGCCGGATACGCAGTATTTT.